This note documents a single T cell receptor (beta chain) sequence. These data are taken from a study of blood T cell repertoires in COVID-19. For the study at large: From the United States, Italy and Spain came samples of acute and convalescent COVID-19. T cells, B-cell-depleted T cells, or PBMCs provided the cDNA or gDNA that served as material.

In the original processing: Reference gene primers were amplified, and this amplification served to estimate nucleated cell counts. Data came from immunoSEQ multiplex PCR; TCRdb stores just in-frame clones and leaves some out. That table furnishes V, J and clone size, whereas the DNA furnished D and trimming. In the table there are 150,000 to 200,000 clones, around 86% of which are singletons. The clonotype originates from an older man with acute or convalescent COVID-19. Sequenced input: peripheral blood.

CDR3 sequence (DNA): TGTGCCAGCAGCTCAACTAGCGGGAGGGGCTACGAGCAGTACTTC. It yields the protein CASSSTSGRGYEQYF. This sequence joins TRBV3-1 (or the pseudogene TRBV3-2) and TRBJ2-7; the match to TRBD2 covers 13 bases. V was pared by 5 bases and J by 3 bases, with 4 bases of the junction left unmatched. Germline V gene sequence: CDR1 LGHDT, CDR2 YNNKEL (reference sequence). The CDR3 runs 15 residues.